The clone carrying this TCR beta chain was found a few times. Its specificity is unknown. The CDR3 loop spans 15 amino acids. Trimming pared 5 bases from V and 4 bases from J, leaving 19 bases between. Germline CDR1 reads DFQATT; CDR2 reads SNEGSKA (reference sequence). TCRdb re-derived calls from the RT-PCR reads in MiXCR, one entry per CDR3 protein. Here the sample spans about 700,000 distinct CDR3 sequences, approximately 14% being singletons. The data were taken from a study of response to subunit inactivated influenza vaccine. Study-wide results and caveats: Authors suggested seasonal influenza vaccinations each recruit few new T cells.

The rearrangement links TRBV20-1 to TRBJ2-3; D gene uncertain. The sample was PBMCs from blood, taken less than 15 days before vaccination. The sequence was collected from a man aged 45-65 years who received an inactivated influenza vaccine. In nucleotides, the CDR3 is TGCAGTGCTGACCGGTTCCGGGTTAGGGCAGATACGCAGTATTTT. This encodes CSADRFRVRADTQYF.